The T cell receptor (beta chain) described here comes from a study of cytomegalovirus exposure and HLA in healthy donors. Whole-study context: Prior work identified more than 90 million unique TCR beta sequences in some 180 million T cells.

The length of the CDR3 is 16 residues. CDR1 is SQVTM and CDR2 is ANQGSEA in the germline V gene. V lost 3 bases, J lost 2 bases, and 19 bases lay in between. The PCR was carried out with 60 Vbeta primers and 13 Jbeta primers. The protocol was immunoSEQ multiplex PCR, while the TCRdb copy is restricted to in-frame clones and leaves out a portion. The top ten clones hold 5% to 7% of a sample with under 200,000 clones, 75% to 85% of them seen once. The rearrangement links TRBV29-1 to TRBJ1-2; D may be TRBD1 (5 bases). The specimen sequenced was PBMCs. This TCR came from a man aged 45-65 years in good health and CMV-seropositive. The CDR3 bases are TGCAGCGTTGACGGAGGGGTAAGGGGTCTAAACTATGGCTACACCTTC. Its translation: CSVDGGVRGLNYGYTF.